This T cell receptor (beta chain) comes out of a study of human CD8 memory T cell subsets. Notes on the study in general: Chao1 estimates pointed to stem-like memory T cells having more diversity than precursor exhausted T cells did.

Libraries of TCR beta chains were produced by 5' RACE (UMI-labeled). TCRdb re-analyzed the 5' RACE reads; it lists each CDR3 protein once, without DNA. Across 3,000 to 3,500 distinct CDR3 sequences, the top ten clones capture around 33% of the sample. A remark on this clonotype: Antigen: not known.

The CDR3 has 14 residues. The sequencing input was CD8+ effector memory T cells (TEM) sorted from PBMCs. The subset here: effector memory CD8 T cells, CCR7- CD45RO+ CD95+. The origin of this receptor is a human donor in good health. The chain employs TRBV12-3 or TRBV12-4 and TRBJ2-3. The CDR3 is CASSLGGGPDTQYF.